These T cell receptor beta chains were read from a single sample in a study of ipilimumab plus nivolumab after autologous stem cell transplantation. Clones were read by immunoSEQ multiplex PCR, and TCRdb kept only the in-frame ones, dropping some. The sample consists of some 14,000 clones, roughly 74% of them appearing once. Here the sequenced sample was PBMCs, taken in a trial of ipilimumab plus nivolumab as post-transplant consolidation. The receptors derive from a male donor with primary mediastinal lymphoma. Each CDR3 is given with its conserved first and last residue. Fields, in order: J gene, clone size, D gene, V gene, CDR3 protein, CDR3 DNA. The D gene is left open where the match is weak. Clone size is stated in some rows and not others, as once, few, many or a class when expanded.

>TRBJ2-5|NA|TRBD2|TRBV10-2
CASGLAGSQETQYF
TGCGCCAGCGGGCTAGCGGGGAGTCAAGAGACCCAGTACTTC
>TRBJ2-3|NA|NA|TRBV25-1
CASSDPSTDTQYF
TGTGCCAGCAGTGACCCTAGCACAGATACGCAGTATTTT
>TRBJ2-5|few|TRBD1|TRBV5-1
CASSWGQRQETQYF
TGCGCCAGCAGCTGGGGACAGCGACAAGAGACCCAGTACTTC
>TRBJ2-1|NA|TRBD2|TRBV7-9
CASSSGTSGIDEQFF
TGTGCCAGCAGCTCCGGGACTAGCGGGATCGATGAGCAGTTCTTC
>TRBJ1-1|NA|TRBD1|TRBV9
CASSVVSGQGAEAFF
TGTGCCAGCAGCGTAGTCTCCGGACAGGGGGCTGAAGCTTTCTTT
>TRBJ1-1|NA|NA|TRBV9
CASSFIKRTVNTEAFF
TGTGCCAGCAGCTTCATAAAAAGGACGGTGAACACTGAAGCTTTCTTT
>TRBJ2-2|NA|TRBD2|TRBV25-1
CASSAPQWEGNTGELFF
TGTGCCAGCAGCGCCCCCCAGTGGGAGGGGAACACCGGGGAGCTGTTTTTT
>TRBJ2-7|NA|NA|TRBV4-1
CASSQDKKGYYEQYF
TGCGCCAGCAGCCAAGATAAGAAGGGCTACTACGAGCAGTACTTC
>TRBJ1-2|NA|TRBD1|TRBV28
CAIRWPTRGYGYTF
TGTGCCATCCGATGGCCCACCAGGGGGTATGGCTACACCTTC
>TRBJ2-1|NA|TRBD1|TRBV7-9
CASSSIGQGVQNEQFF
TGTGCCAGCAGCTCCATTGGGCAGGGGGTGCAAAATGAGCAGTTCTTC
>TRBJ2-3|NA|TRBD2|TRBV2
CASRPGTSGFNTDTQYF
TGTGCCAGCAGACCGGGGACTAGCGGATTTAACACAGATACGCAGTATTTT
>TRBJ1-2|few|NA|TRBV29-1
CSVPRGTGSGYGYTF
TGCAGCGTTCCTCGGGGAACAGGGAGTGGCTATGGCTACACCTTC
>TRBJ1-2|once|TRBD1|TRBV28
CASSTGGGYTF
TGTGCCAGCAGTACAGGGGGTGGGTACACCTTC
>TRBJ1-1|medium-sized|NA|TRBV21-1
CASIREGDRGLHTEAFF
TGTGCCAGCATCCGCGAAGGGGACAGGGGATTGCACACTGAAGCTTTCTTT
>TRBJ1-1|NA|NA|TRBV4-1
CASSQLTVGVAFF
TGCGCCAGCAGCCAACTGACAGTAGGGGTGGCTTTCTTT
>TRBJ2-6|NA|TRBD1|TRBV10-3
CAFRTGASSGANVLTF
TGTGCCTTCCGGACAGGTGCGTCCTCTGGGGCCAACGTCCTGACTTTC
>TRBJ2-7|NA|NA|TRBV6-5
CASSSYSGRGEQYF
TGTGCCAGCAGTTCATACTCAGGCCGCGGGGAGCAGTACTTC
>TRBJ1-1|few|NA|TRBV19
CASSRGPTENTEAFF
TGTGCCAGTAGTCGTGGCCCCACAGAGAACACTGAAGCTTTCTTT
>TRBJ2-2|NA|NA|TRBV4-1
CASSPHPIANTGELFF
TGCGCCAGCAGCCCGCATCCGATCGCGAACACCGGGGAGCTGTTTTTT
>TRBJ1-2|NA|NA|TRBV28
CASSSTGGSRANYGYTF
TGTGCCAGCAGTTCAACCGGGGGGAGCAGGGCCAACTATGGCTACACCTTC
>TRBJ2-7|NA|TRBD2|TRBV27
CASSLLASGPYEQYF
TGTGCCAGCAGTTTACTGGCTAGCGGGCCTTACGAGCAGTACTTC
>TRBJ2-2|NA|NA|TRBV19
CASSMSPRNGELFF
TGTGCCAGTAGTATGTCCCCTAGGAACGGGGAGCTGTTTTTT
>TRBJ2-6|NA|NA|TRBV6-6
CASRAEWANVLTF
TGTGCCAGCAGGGCAGAATGGGCCAACGTCCTGACTTTC
>TRBJ2-5|few|NA|TRBV29-1
CSGKGETQYF
TGCAGCGGGAAGGGAGAGACCCAGTACTTC
>TRBJ2-1|NA|NA|TRBV27
CASSFSRSVEQFF
TGTGCCAGCAGTTTTTCGCGGTCGGTTGAGCAGTTCTTC
>TRBJ2-1|NA|NA|TRBV29-1
CSVDEQFF
TGCAGCGTTGATGAGCAGTTCTTC
>TRBJ2-2|NA|NA|TRBV28
CASSLWQGRIGELFF
TGTGCCAGCAGTTTATGGCAGGGGAGAATCGGGGAGCTGTTTTTT
>TRBJ1-2|NA|NA|TRBV10-3
CATQGNYGYTF
TGTGCCACCCAGGGGAACTATGGCTACACCTTC
>TRBJ1-1|NA|NA|TRBV2
CASSVEGTEAFF
TGTGCCAGCAGTGTGGAAGGCACTGAAGCTTTCTTT
>TRBJ1-2|NA|TRBD1|TRBV19
CASSNRDRAFYGYTF
TGTGCCAGTAGTAACCGGGACAGGGCTTTCTATGGCTACACCTTC
>TRBJ1-5|NA|NA|TRBV6-6
CASSYLQNSNQPQHF
TGTGCCAGCAGTTACCTCCAGAATAGCAATCAGCCCCAGCATTTT
>TRBJ1-6|NA|NA|TRBV4-1
CASSQVDLGLSYSPLHF
TGCGCCAGCAGCCAGGTGGATCTTGGACTGTCTTATTCACCCCTCCACTTT
>TRBJ1-6|NA|TRBD1|TRBV27
CASSSGQGPLALHF
TGTGCCAGCAGTTCGGGACAGGGGCCTTTGGCCCTCCACTTT
>TRBJ2-7|NA|NA|TRBV29-1
CSVEDYVSYEQYF
TGCAGCGTTGAAGATTATGTCTCCTACGAGCAGTACTTC
>TRBJ2-7|NA|NA|TRBV5-1
CASSLEYRVSPDYEQYF
TGCGCCAGCAGCTTGGAATACAGGGTGTCCCCCGACTACGAGCAGTACTTC
>TRBJ2-7|NA|NA|TRBV6-1
CASSEAGGAIYEQYF
TGTGCCAGCAGTGAAGCAGGGGGGGCGATCTACGAGCAGTACTTC
>TRBJ2-7|once|NA|TRBV18
CASSPESYEQYF
TGTGCCAGCTCACCCGAGTCTTACGAGCAGTACTTC
>TRBJ2-2|NA|NA|TRBV4-1
CASSQSPAGGGNTGELFF
TGCGCCAGCAGCCAATCACCCGCCGGAGGGGGGAACACCGGGGAGCTGTTTTTT
>TRBJ2-5|NA|NA|TRBV4-1
CASSQASPGGGGVRTQYF
TGCGCCAGCAGCCAAGCTTCGCCCGGGGGCGGAGGGGTCCGGACCCAGTACTTC
>TRBJ1-1|NA|NA|TRBV6-1
CASGTRVGTEAFF
TGTGCCAGCGGAACCAGGGTGGGCACTGAAGCTTTCTTT
>TRBJ2-2|NA|NA|TRBV5-5
CASSSLTTNTGELFF
TGTGCCAGCAGCTCCCTTACGACGAACACCGGGGAGCTGTTTTTT